The 23 T cell receptor beta chains reported below all come from one sample, sequenced in a study of CDR3 diversity in severe acne. One entry per CDR3 protein, called by TCRdb with MiXCR from the PCR reads. The repertoire has some 84,000 distinct CDR3 sequences, roughly 52% of them found once; the top ten carry about 9.4%. The sequenced sample was blood. These TCRs come from a male donor in good health, serving as a control.

This clonotype was picked up many times. The gene calls are TRBV5-1 and TRBJ2-7, with 9 nucleotides matching TRBD1. The CDR3 consists of 15 residues. CDR1 SGHRS and CDR2 YFSETQ come from the germline V gene. The trim removed 4 bases at V and 0 bases at J, leaving 5 bases unmatched. This chain's CDR3 is CASSPGTGSSYEQYF. The CDR3 DNA follows: TGCGCCAGCAGCCCTGGGACAGGGAGCTCCTACGAGCAGTACTTC.

As to this clonotype: The CDR3 ends on some other residue instead of the conserved phenylalanine or tryptophan, so this is likely a read error. Because the CDR3's place on the DNA is in doubt, the DNA is left out and the CDR3 is given as listed by TCRdb. The V gene is TRBV6-5, the J gene TRBJ2-1; the table's D call TRBD1 went unverified against the DNA. CDR1 and CDR2 from the germline V gene are MNHEY and SVGAGI. The CDR3 totals 12 residues, both ends included. CDR3 sequence: CATGNSPLHFGN.

The chain employs TRBV7-3 and TRBJ1-1; D unclear. V was shortened by 1 base and J by 1 base, with 10 bases between the two germline ends. The CDR3 runs 15 residues. CDR1 is SGHTA and CDR2 is FQGTGA in the germline V gene. The CDR3 DNA follows: TGTGCCAGCAGCTTAAATCAGCTTCCGAACACTGAAGCTTTCTTT. This sequence encodes CASSLNQLPNTEAFF.

The rearrangement joins TRBV24-1 to TRBJ2-3, with D hard to call. Trimming took off 0 bases at V and 3 bases at J, with 9 bases between the two ends. CDR3 length: 15 residues. Looked up from germline, CDR1 is KGHDR and CDR2 is SFDVKD. For the CDR3, the DNA is TGTGCCACCAGTGATTTGAGCCCCGCTACAGATACGCAGTATTTT. Its translation is CATSDLSPATDTQYF.

This clonotype was counted at least ten times. J is TRBJ2-7 and V is TRBV30, with D unresolved. The CDR3 totals 16 residues. In germline, CDR1 is GTSNPN, CDR2 SVGIG (reference sequence). V was pared by 2 bases and J by 6 bases, with 23 bases between. The CDR3 loop is CAWSKAKVRIRPEQYF. The CDR3 DNA sequence: TGTGCCTGGAGTAAGGCTAAGGTCCGAATCAGGCCCGAGCAGTACTTC. Full variable domain (missing parts from reference TRBV30 and TRBJ2-7): SQTIHQWPATLVQPVGSPLSLECTVEGTSNPNLYWYRQAAGRGLQLLFYSVGIGQISSEVPQNLSASRPQDRQFILSSKKLLLSDSGFYLCAWSKAKVRIRPEQYFGPGTRLTVT.

This clonotype was detected only a few times. The V call is TRBV24-1, the J call TRBJ1-2; unclear D gene. The CDR3 loop spans 16 amino acids. Trimming pared 2 bases from V and 4 bases from J, leaving 16 bases between. Germline V gene data show CDR1 as KGHDR and CDR2 as SFDVKD. This CDR3 is CATSDSHGPLSYGYTF. The DNA for the CDR3 is TGTGCCACCAGTGATTCTCACGGGCCCCTCTCCTATGGCTACACCTTC.

The chain uses TRBV9 and TRBJ1-3, with TRBD1 identical over 9 bases. Germline lookup yields CDR1 SGDLS and CDR2 YYNGEE. With V trimmed by 3 bases and J by 4 bases, 8 bases remained unmatched. This CDR3 is 16 amino acids long. CDR3 coding DNA: TGTGCCAGCAGCGAACAGGGGGACAGGGAAGGAAACACCATATATTTT. Translated, it gives CASSEQGDREGNTIYF.

This clonotype was counted only a few times. V gene TRBV5-1 combines with J gene TRBJ1-1; maybe TRBD1 (5 bases). The V end lost 3 bases, the J end lost 4 bases, and 10 bases lay between the germline ends. The length of the CDR3 is 13 residues. Germline CDR1 is SGHRS and CDR2 is YFSETQ. The CDR3: CASSSPGGTEAFF. The CDR3 DNA sequence: TGCGCCAGCAGCTCCCCCGGGGGCACTGAAGCTTTCTTT.

The chain joins TRBV27 to TRBJ1-1, with D hard to call. Germline values: CDR1 MNHEY, CDR2 SMNVEV (reference sequence). The CDR3 has 14 residues. Trimming took off 7 bases at V and 8 bases at J, with 20 bases between the two ends. As DNA, the CDR3 is TGTGCCAGCACCGTCAGAGGGATCCCCGGGGAAGCTTTCTTT. The encoded protein is CASTVRGIPGEAFF.

This clonotype was counted once. The chain combines TRBV6-5 with TRBJ2-5; 12 positions match TRBD2. Germline CDR1 and CDR2: MNHEY and SVGAGI. The CDR3 sequence is 15 residues long. The V gene end was trimmed by 6 bases and the J gene end by 5 bases; junction bases not matched to a gene: 7. The CDR3 sequence is CASSPLAGGPETQYF. The CDR3 coding sequence is TGTGCCAGCAGCCCTCTAGCGGGAGGGCCGGAGACCCAGTACTTC.

The chain recombines TRBV7-9 with TRBJ1-5; 8 bases map to TRBD1. The germline V gene encodes CDR1 SEHNR and CDR2 FQNEAQ (reference sequence). Losses at the gene ends were 5 bases for V and 4 bases for J; bases not matched to a gene: 7. This CDR3 region has 15 residues. CDR3 amino acids: CASSTLDRENQPQHF. CDR3 coding DNA: TGTGCCAGCAGCACCTTGGACAGGGAGAATCAGCCCCAGCATTTT.

The chain recombines TRBV2 with TRBJ1-5; perhaps TRBD1 as D (5 bases). The CDR3 is 13 residues long. Trimming pared 6 bases from V and 6 bases from J, leaving 12 bases between. Germline CDR1 reads SNHLY; CDR2 reads FYNNEI. The CDR3 DNA reads as TGTGCCAGCAGGGGGACCTCAGGTCAGCCCCAGCATTTT. Encoded protein: CASRGTSGQPQHF. Together with reference TRBV2 and TRBJ1-5, the CDR3 gives the full variable domain: EPEVTQTPSHQVTQMGQEVILRCVPISNHLYFYWYRQILGQKVEFLVSFYNNEISEKSEIFDDQFSVERPDGSNFTLKIRSTKLEDSAMYFCASRGTSGQPQHFGDGTRLSIL.

This chain links TRBV4-1 with TRBJ2-7; 7 bases match TRBD1. The V gene end was trimmed by 5 bases and the J gene end by 4 bases; junction bases not matched to a gene: 11. The CDR3 has 15 residues. Germline lookup yields CDR1 MGHRA and CDR2 YSYEKL. This CDR3 reads CASSVPIGGKYEQYF. The CDR3 coding sequence is TGCGCCAGCAGCGTTCCTATAGGGGGCAAGTACGAGCAGTACTTC.

The chain links TRBV7-6 to TRBJ1-3; D is unclear. CDR1 and CDR2 from the germline V gene are SGHVS and FNYEAQ. The CDR3 is 15 residues long. V shed 2 bases and J shed 2 bases, with 10 bases lying between them. The CDR3 DNA is TGTGCCAGCAGCTTATACGTAGGGCCTGGAAACACCATATATTTT. It translates to CASSLYVGPGNTIYF.

The CDR3 nucleotides read TGTGCCAGCAACCCGGGGAGGGGCAGGGAGAGGAACACTGAAGCTTTCTTT. It translates to CASNPGRGRERNTEAFF. This chain uses TRBV11-2 with TRBJ1-1, with D maybe TRBD1 (5 bases). Trimming left V 7 bases short and J 1 base short, with 22 bases between. Per germline, CDR1 SGHAT and CDR2 FQNNGV. CDR3 length: 17 residues.

The chain combines TRBV3-1 with TRBJ1-1; D unresolved. The length of the CDR3 is 14 residues. Germline CDR1 and CDR2: LGHDT and YNNKEL (reference sequence). Trimming removed 6 bases from V and 8 bases from J, with 19 bases in between. DNA of the CDR3: TGTGCCAGCAGGGGAAACAGTGCGGCCATAGAAGCTTTCTTT. Its translation: CASRGNSAAIEAFF.

The rearrangement joins TRBV6-1 to TRBJ1-4; D unclear. With 2 bases removed from V and 6 bases from J, the gap between germline ends came to 7 bases. This CDR3 comprises 13 residues. Germline V CDR1 and CDR2: MNHNS, SASEGT. CDR3 in amino acids: CASSEKGDEKLFF. The CDR3 DNA reads TGTGCCAGCAGTGAAAAAGGAGATGAAAAACTGTTTTTT.

Judged by abundance, this clonotype is medium-sized (0.01 to 0.1%). This sequence joins TRBV6-1 and TRBJ1-6, with no clear D. V was clipped by 5 bases and J by 4 bases, with 15 bases between them. Looked up from germline, CDR1 is MNHNS and CDR2 is SASEGT. The length of the CDR3 is 16 residues. This chain's CDR3 is CASSQEGWPYNSPLHF. The CDR3 nucleotides read TGTGCCAGCAGTCAAGAAGGTTGGCCGTATAATTCACCCCTCCACTTT.

This chain connects TRBV28 to TRBJ1-2; no clear D gene. Trimming removed 4 bases at V and 8 bases at J, with 20 bases between. The CDR3 is 15 residues long. The germline V gene encodes CDR1 MDHEN and CDR2 SYDVKM. DNA for the CDR3: TGTGCCAGCAGTTCCGAAACAGAGGGCGCTTACGGCTACACCTTC. It is translated as CASSSETEGAYGYTF.

This clonotype has only a few counts. V and J are TRBV4-1 and TRBJ1-2; D uncertain. Germline CDR1 is MGHRA and CDR2 is YSYEKL. The V gene lost 1 base and the J gene lost 1 base, with 7 bases spanning the gap. The CDR3 has 14 amino acids. In nucleotides, the CDR3 is TGCGCCAGCAGCCAAGTGACGGTTAACTATGGCTACACCTTC. This sequence encodes CASSQVTVNYGYTF.

This clonotype has a count of ten or more. J is TRBJ2-4 and V is TRBV6-2 or TRBV6-3; 7 positions match TRBD1. The CDR3 loop spans 16 amino acids. CDR1 is MNHEY and CDR2 is SVGEGT in the germline V gene. V was clipped by 8 bases and J by 1 base; unmatched bases: 11. The CDR3 DNA is TGTGCCAGCTCCCACAGGGGTGAGACGGCCAAAAACATTCAGTACTTC. Translated: CASSHRGETAKNIQYF.

Turning to this clonotype: No conserved phenylalanine or tryptophan is present at the end of the CDR3, so a read error is the likely explanation. This sequence joins TRBV29-1 and TRBJ2-7; D might be TRBD1 (6 bases). Germline values: CDR1 SQVTM, CDR2 ANQGSEA. V dropped 7 bases and J dropped 1 base, with 14 bases sitting between them. The CDR3 runs to 13 residues. The CDR3 sequence: CSATSQGSYEQYL. The CDR3 DNA reads as TGCAGCGCTACTTCACAGGGATCCTACGAGCAGTACCTC.

V is TRBV10-3 and J is TRBJ1-5; the D is unclear. V lost 9 bases, J lost 3 bases, and 9 bases lay in between. The germline V gene encodes CDR1 ENHRY and CDR2 SYGVKD. This CDR3 has 12 residues. The CDR3 loop reads CAIGPINQPQHF. In DNA, the CDR3 is TGTGCCATTGGACCGATCAATCAGCCCCAGCATTTT.